Below are 3 T cell receptor beta chains sequenced from a single sample in a study of CD8 T cells in Susac syndrome. Reverse transcription of roughly 0.5 to 1 ug RNA was carried out with random hexamers. TCRdb reanalysed the immunoSEQ multiplex PCR reads using MiXCR and keeps one entry per CDR3 protein. The sample yields 240,000 or so distinct CDR3 sequences, about 96% seen once. Source material: CD4+ T cells from PBMCs. The receptors derive from a human donor with Susac syndrome.

The V call is TRBV28, the J call TRBJ2-7; perhaps TRBD2 as D (5 bases). Germline assignment: CDR1 MDHEN and CDR2 SYDVKM. Trimming took 5 bases from V and 3 from J, leaving 11 bases between them. The CDR3 spans 13 residues. The CDR3 DNA reads as TGTGCCAGCAGTCCCGGGATCCTCTACGAGCAGTACTTC. This gives the protein CASSPGILYEQYF.

This chain links TRBV20-1 with TRBJ1-2, with D perhaps matching TRBD1 (5 bases). Germline V gives CDR1 DFQATT, CDR2 SNEGSKA (reference sequence). The CDR3 totals 12 residues. V lost 1 base and J 4 bases, leaving 7 bases between the germline ends. CDR3 coding DNA: TGCAGTGCTAGAGCCCAGGGCTATGGCTACACCTTC. This encodes CSARAQGYGYTF.

The gene calls are TRBV25-1 and TRBJ1-5; the D is unclear. V was shortened by 5 bases and J by 3 bases, with 11 bases between the two germline ends. The CDR3 runs to 14 residues. Germline-derived CDR1 and CDR2 are MGHDK and SYGVNS. DNA of the CDR3: TGTGCCAGCAGTTCCCCCGGGCACAATCAGCCCCAGCATTTT. Protein sequence: CASSSPGHNQPQHF.